This T cell receptor beta chain was identified in a study of blood T cell repertoires in COVID-19. Background on the study: In each case, the material was cDNA or gDNA derived from T cells, B-cell-depleted T cells, or PBMCs.

Germline CDR1 reads SGHKS; CDR2 reads YYEKEE (reference sequence). With 7 bases clipped from V and 7 bases from J, the junction kept 7 bases outside the gene matches. The length of the CDR3 is 16 residues. Participants' reported clinical history set cohort assignment. Cohort 3 recovered donors had two negative PCRs, clearance, or symptom resolution. As handled by the study authors: Amplification of reference gene primers provided the estimated nucleated cell counts. Some clones are missing from TCRdb's copy, which holds only in-frame ones; the method was immunoSEQ multiplex PCR. The D gene and trimming were derived from the DNA, and the V and J assignments and clone size from that table. This sample has about 350,000 clones, with about 88% found just once.

The sequence was collected from a woman aged 25 to 39 who had recovered from COVID-19. The V call is TRBV5-5, the J call TRBJ2-2; TRBD2 matches at 16 bases. The sample was PBMCs or T cells enriched from blood (not recorded which). The CDR3, as DNA: TGTGCCAGCGGCCCGGGACTAGCGGGAGGGAGCGGGGAGCTGTTTTTT. This translates into CASGPGLAGGSGELFF.